This T cell receptor beta chain was sequenced for a study of beta chain features in type 1 diabetes (dated by TCRdb to the late 2010s). In the study overall: Patients and healthy donors did not differ in mean age, gender distribution, total cell number or subset yield. A total of 85 million to 140 million sorted cells were examined across all samples, and a strong correlation was observed between cell number per subset and RNA yield. Naive and central memory subsets were obtained from all 30 or so donors, but regulatory and stem cell-like memory subsets were isolated from only 8 patients and 8 healthy donors. The study compared the TCRB repertoires of sorted circulating CD4+ T cell subsets in recently diagnosed type 1 diabetes patients with those in matched healthy donors.

The germline V gene gives CDR1 as SGHTS and CDR2 as YDEGEE. The cysteine opens and the phenylalanine closes a CDR3 of 13 amino acids. The entry retains the CDR3 DNA only, 39 bases that are in frame from base 1. All of the isolated RNA was reverse transcribed with the High Capacity cDNA Reverse Transcription Kit, so expressed TCRB transcripts were sequenced. Deep immunoSEQ sequencing was performed on naive, central memory and regulatory T cell samples, with an average of approximately 3.9 million total reads per sample. Sorted cells were lysed in RLT buffer, and RNA was extracted using DNase-treated RNeasy Micro or Mini kits according to cell number. Each cell subset was processed separately to prevent cross-contamination, with patient and healthy donor samples processed together. The immunoSEQ multiplex PCR was used to amplify TCRB sequences from cDNA, generating 87-bp fragments that spanned the CDR3 region. Sequencing of the amplicons was done on the Illumina HiSeq platform. On the authors' methods: PCR bias was corrected computationally using synthetic template baselines, and reads within Hamming distance 2 were collapsed, with unmergeable singletons discarded. Reads were aligned against IMGT to assign V, D and J genes, CDR3 length and insertions or deletions at six rearrangement sites. Clonotype counts were normalized to sorted cell number within each subset before computing true diversity and Gini coefficients with the tcR R package. Repertoire sharing was quantified using the overlap coefficient calculated on TCRB nucleotide sequences. TCRdb stores this immuneACCESS table with in-frame sequences only. Part of the clones is absent; in the studies checked, under half of the shortfall reflects unresolved V genes, and no reason is known for the rest. That table gives V, J and clone size, and the DNA gave D and trimming. A total of under 200,000 clones appear in this sample, roughly 9.1% of them only once. Over 2% of the sample is taken by the ten largest.

Points the paper makes about the study in general: Because the HLA sub-analyses included only small numbers of individuals, any influence of HLA type on TCRB rearrangement was left unresolved. In all four CD4+ subsets, TCRB CDR3 length was moderately but significantly shorter in type 1 diabetes patients. Fewer insertions and more nucleotide deletions at VDJ recombination sites were observed in patients with type 1 diabetes, implying thymic rearrangement abnormalities. Shorter templates might have been favored by PCR, but patient and control samples were amplified and corrected together, so both groups would have been affected equally by any skew. Naive, central memory and regulatory TCRB repertoires appeared to be more alike among patients than among healthy donors. Sequencing cDNA rather than genomic DNA could over-represent highly expressing activated cells, although activation and CD3 levels did not differ between groups.

Comments on this clone: Its antigen is unknown. A read error may account for a junction end that differs from germline.

From each donor, a single peripheral blood sample of approximately 110 mL on average was drawn into heparinised tubes. Naive, central memory, regulatory and stem cell-like memory CD4+ T cells were sorted on a BD FACSAria II using a panel including CD45RO, CCR7, CD25, CD127, CD95 and CD27. Purity was above 95% for every sorted population. Right away, PBMCs were isolated by Lymphoprep density gradient centrifugation and were stained directly, with no culture step. To minimize batch effects, samples were stained and sorted in pairs, one healthy donor with one patient per experiment. The clonotype comes from a woman younger than 30 in good health. The sample consisted of central memory CD4+ T cells from blood. In this chain, TRBV5-8 is recombined with TRBJ1-2, and possibly TRBD1, on 6 matching bases. In nucleotides, the sequence is TGTGCCAGCAGTTTGGACAGACGGTATGGCTACACCTTC. This gives the protein CASSLDRRYGYTF.